This is a list of T cell receptor beta chains from one sample in a study of T-cell reconstitution after alpha-beta-depleted transplantation in children. TCRdb redid the calling of the PCR reads with MiXCR, one entry per CDR3 protein. The sample carries roughly 100,000 distinct CDR3 sequences, approximately 6% recorded once. Sequenced material: PBMCs, mostly from graft donor cells, taken 60 days after TCRalphabeta/CD19-depleted stem cell transplant. All receptors derive from a female patient between 2 and 10 years old who had a stem cell transplant for Fanconi anemia, so the T cells may come from the graft donor. CDR3s include the opening cysteine and the closing phenylalanine or tryptophan. A D gene is named only where the DNA matches it firmly. Clone size appears in some rows only: once, few, many, or a class for an expanded clone.

clone size,J gene,D gene,V gene,CDR3 protein,CDR3 DNA
many,TRBJ2-7,.,TRBV10-3,CAISEWRETYEQYF,TGTGCCATCAGTGAATGGCGGGAAACCTACGAGCAGTACTTC
many,TRBJ2-1,TRBD2,TRBV7-9,CASSFPGLAGRNEQFF,TGTGCCAGCAGCTTCCCGGGACTAGCGGGACGGAATGAGCAGTTCTTC
.,TRBJ2-1,.,TRBV28,CASSRLTGRQFF,TGTGCCAGCAGCCGTCTCACGGGGCGGCAGTTCTTC
.,TRBJ1-2,.,TRBV28,CASSFGGRNYGYTF,TGTGCCAGCAGTTTTGGTGGGCGTAACTATGGCTACACCTTC
many,TRBJ2-1,TRBD2,TRBV28,CASSLAGGPIHEQFF,TGTGCCAGCTCCCTAGCGGGAGGGCCTATACATGAGCAGTTCTTC
many,TRBJ2-3,TRBD2,TRBV25-1,CASSEAGGDTQYF,TGTGCCAGCAGTGAAGCGGGAGGAGATACGCAGTATTTT
many,TRBJ2-3,TRBD1,TRBV5-1,CASSLGPQGADTQYF,TGCGCCAGCAGCTTGGGGCCCCAGGGGGCAGATACGCAGTATTTT
many,TRBJ2-1,.,TRBV15,CATENPQGHEQFF,TGTGCCACCGAAAATCCACAGGGTCATGAGCAGTTCTTC
.,TRBJ2-7,.,TRBV20-1,CSASLSRYYEQYF,TGCAGTGCTAGTCTTAGTAGGTACTACGAGCAGTACTTC
.,TRBJ2-7,TRBD1,TRBV5-1,CASSSDVGTVYEQYF,TGCGCCAGCAGCTCTGATGTCGGGACAGTCTACGAGCAGTACTTC
many,TRBJ1-5,.,TRBV24-1,CATSEGYQPQHF,TGTGCCACCAGTGAGGGGTATCAGCCCCAGCATTTT
medium-sized,TRBJ2-7,.,TRBV4-1,CASSQEDRFYEQYF,TGCGCCAGCAGCCAAGAAGACAGGTTCTACGAGCAGTACTTC
many,TRBJ2-3,.,TRBV28,CASSSYRAQYF,TGTGCCAGCAGTAGTTACAGGGCGCAGTATTTT
.,TRBJ2-7,.,TRBV28,CASSFEGFTYEQYF,TGTGCCAGCAGTTTCGAGGGGTTCACCTACGAGCAGTACTTC
many,TRBJ2-3,.,TRBV5-1,CASSLGKTDTQYF,TGCGCCAGCAGCTTGGGGAAAACAGATACGCAGTATTTT
many,TRBJ2-1,TRBD2,TRBV4-1,CASSRRAGVLVEQFF,TGCGCCAGCAGCCGCCGAGCGGGAGTATTGGTTGAGCAGTTCTTC
.,TRBJ1-2,.,TRBV28,CASSLIRANRIDNGYTF,TGTGCCAGCAGTCTTATTCGAGCCAACAGGATCGACAATGGCTACACCTTC
.,TRBJ2-5,TRBD1,TRBV5-1,CASSLLSGTGVQETQYF,TGCGCCAGCAGCTTACTCTCCGGGACAGGGGTACAAGAGACCCAGTACTTC